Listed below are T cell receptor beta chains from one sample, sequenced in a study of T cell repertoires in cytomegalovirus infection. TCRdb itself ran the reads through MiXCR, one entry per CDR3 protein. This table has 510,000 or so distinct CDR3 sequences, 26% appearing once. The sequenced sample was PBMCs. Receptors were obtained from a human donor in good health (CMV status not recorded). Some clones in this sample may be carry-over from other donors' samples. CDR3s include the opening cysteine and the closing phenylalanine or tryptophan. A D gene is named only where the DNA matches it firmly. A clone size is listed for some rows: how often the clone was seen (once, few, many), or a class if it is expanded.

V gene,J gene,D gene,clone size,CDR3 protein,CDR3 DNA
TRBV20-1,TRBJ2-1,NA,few,CSASAVDPGYNEQFF,TGCAGTGCTAGCGCGGTGGACCCGGGGTACAATGAGCAGTTCTTC
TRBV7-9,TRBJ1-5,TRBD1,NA,CASSLAGTGDNQPQHF,TGTGCCAGCAGCTTAGCGGGGACAGGGGACAATCAGCCCCAGCATTTT
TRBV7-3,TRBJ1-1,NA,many,CASSPGIQNTEAFF,TGTGCCAGCAGCCCTGGGATCCAGAACACTGAAGCTTTCTTT
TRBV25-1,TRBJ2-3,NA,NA,CASSEWGLLSTDTQYF,TGTGCCAGCAGTGAATGGGGACTCCTAAGCACAGATACGCAGTATTTT
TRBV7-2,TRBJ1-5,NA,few,CASSPFANQPQHF,TGTGCCAGCAGCCCTTTTGCCAATCAGCCCCAGCATTTT
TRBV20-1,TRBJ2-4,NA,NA,CSARRWRVGYENIQYF,TGCAGTGCTAGACGGTGGCGGGTTGGGTATGAAAACATTCAGTACTTC
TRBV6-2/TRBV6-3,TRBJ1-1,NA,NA,CASTGGYTEAFF,TGTGCCAGCACGGGGGGCTACACTGAAGCTTTCTTT
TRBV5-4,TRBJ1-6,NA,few,CASSLVAGNNSPLHF,TGTGCCAGCAGCTTGGTAGCCGGGAACAATTCACCCCTCCACTTT
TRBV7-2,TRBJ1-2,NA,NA,CASSYENYGYTF,TGTGCCAGCAGTTATGAGAACTATGGCTACACCTTC
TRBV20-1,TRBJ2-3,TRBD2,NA,CSASTSGSRIYTDTQYF,TGCAGTGCTAGTACTAGCGGGAGTCGGATTTACACAGATACGCAGTATTTT
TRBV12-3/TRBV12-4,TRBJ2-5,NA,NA,CASSIRTQQETQYF,TGTGCCAGCAGCATCCGGACACAGCAAGAGACCCAGTACTTC
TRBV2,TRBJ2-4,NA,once,CASNLLGAKNIQYF,TGTGCCAGCAATTTACTAGGGGCCAAAAACATTCAGTACTTC
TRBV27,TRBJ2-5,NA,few,CASSPRDAEETQYF,TGTGCCAGCAGTCCCCGGGATGCGGAAGAGACCCAGTACTTC
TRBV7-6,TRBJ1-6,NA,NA,CASSLDSVNSPLHF,TGTGCCAGCAGCTTAGATTCAGTGAATTCACCCCTCCACTTT
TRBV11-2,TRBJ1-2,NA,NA,CASIGGTSYGYTF,TGTGCCAGCATAGGGGGGACATCCTATGGCTACACCTTC
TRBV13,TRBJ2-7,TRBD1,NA,CASSTRQGMVYEQYF,TGTGCCAGCAGCACCCGACAGGGAATGGTCTACGAGCAGTACTTC
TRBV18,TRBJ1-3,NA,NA,CASSPRQVYSGNTIYF,TGTGCCAGCTCACCACGACAGGTTTACTCTGGAAACACCATATATTTT
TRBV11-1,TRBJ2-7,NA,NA,CASSPLRTSLYEQYF,TGTGCCAGCAGCCCCCTTAGGACTTCTCTCTACGAGCAGTACTTC
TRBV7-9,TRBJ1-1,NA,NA,CASSPDLVGGDTEAFF,TGTGCCAGCAGCCCAGATCTCGTCGGCGGAGACACTGAAGCTTTCTTT
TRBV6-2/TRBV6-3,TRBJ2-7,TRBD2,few,CASSYRNPGLAGAFYEQYF,TGTGCCAGCAGTTACCGCAACCCGGGACTAGCGGGAGCGTTTTACGAGCAGTACTTC
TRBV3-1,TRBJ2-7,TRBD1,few,CASSQGGTGAYEQYF,TGTGCCAGCAGCCAAGGTGGGACAGGGGCCTACGAGCAGTACTTC
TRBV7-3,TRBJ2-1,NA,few,CASSPPGDNEQFF,TGTGCCAGCAGCCCCCCTGGAGACAATGAGCAGTTCTTC
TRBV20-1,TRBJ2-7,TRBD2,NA,CSASRGSGLALEQYF,TGCAGTGCTAGTCGGGGTTCGGGACTAGCACTCGAGCAGTACTTC
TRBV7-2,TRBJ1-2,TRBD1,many,CASSFARTGEGYTF,TGTGCCAGCAGCTTCGCAAGGACAGGGGAAGGCTACACCTTC
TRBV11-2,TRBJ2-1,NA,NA,CASSSGASVYNEQFF,TGTGCCAGCAGCTCGGGGGCGTCCGTTTACAATGAGCAGTTCTTC
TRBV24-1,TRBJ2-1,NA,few,CATSDRRPNEQFF,TGTGCCACCAGTGACCGGCGGCCGAATGAGCAGTTCTTC
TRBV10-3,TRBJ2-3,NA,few,CAITPTVSTDTQYF,TGTGCCATCACCCCGACTGTTAGCACAGATACGCAGTATTTT
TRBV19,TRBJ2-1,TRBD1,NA,CASTQRDRLETSEQFF,TGTGCCAGTACCCAACGGGACAGATTGGAGACCAGTGAGCAGTTCTTC
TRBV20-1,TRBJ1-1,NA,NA,CSGANGDTEAFF,TGCAGTGGCGCCAATGGAGACACTGAAGCTTTCTTT
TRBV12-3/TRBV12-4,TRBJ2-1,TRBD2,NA,CASSQPGLAGPYNEQFF,TGTGCCAGCAGTCAGCCGGGACTAGCGGGACCCTACAATGAGCAGTTCTTC
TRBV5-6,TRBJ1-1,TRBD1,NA,CASSNDRVMNTEAFF,TGTGCCAGCAGCAACGACAGGGTGATGAACACTGAAGCTTTCTTT
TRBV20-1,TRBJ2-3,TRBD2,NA,CSATGRENSDTQYF,TGCAGTGCTACCGGGCGGGAGAACTCAGATACGCAGTATTTT
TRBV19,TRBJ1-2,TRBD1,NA,CASTTAGQGGGYTF,TGTGCCAGTACCACCGCGGGACAGGGTGGCGGCTACACCTTC
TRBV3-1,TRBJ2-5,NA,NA,CASSQVDVKTQYF,TGTGCCAGCAGCCAAGTTGACGTAAAGACCCAGTACTTC
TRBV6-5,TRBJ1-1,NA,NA,CASSYLRGLDTEAFF,TGTGCCAGCAGTTACTTGCGGGGGTTGGACACTGAAGCTTTCTTT
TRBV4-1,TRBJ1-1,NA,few,CASSQGNPVTEAFF,TGCGCCAGCAGCCAAGGAAACCCTGTCACTGAAGCTTTCTTT
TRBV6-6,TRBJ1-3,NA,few,CASSYSTHTGNTIYF,TGTGCCAGCAGTTACTCGACACATACTGGAAACACCATATATTTT
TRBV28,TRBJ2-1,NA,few,CASSFKTLYNEQFF,TGTGCCAGCAGTTTTAAAACCCTTTACAATGAGCAGTTCTTC
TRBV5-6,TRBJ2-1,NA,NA,CASSPVGVGYNEQFF,TGTGCCAGCAGCCCGGTTGGGGTAGGGTACAATGAGCAGTTCTTC
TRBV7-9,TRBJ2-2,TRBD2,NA,CASKRENTGELFF,TGTGCCAGCAAGCGGGAGAACACCGGGGAGCTGTTTTTT
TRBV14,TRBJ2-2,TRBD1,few,CASRGTGGNTGELFF,TGTGCCAGCAGAGGGACAGGGGGCAACACCGGGGAGCTGTTTTTT